The 14 T cell receptor beta chains listed next were all sequenced from one sample in a study of cytomegalovirus exposure and HLA in healthy donors. This PCR relied on a set of 60 Vbeta primers and 13 Jbeta primers. Assay: immunoSEQ multiplex PCR; the TCRdb copy retains only in-frame clones and omits some. The sample includes 62,000 or so clones, 80% to 90% seen only once; the top ten take approximately 1.3%. The sequencing sample was made of PBMCs. Source of these receptors: a man in his late teens or twenties in good health and CMV-seronegative.

The genes are TRBV4-1 and TRBJ2-7, with D possibly matching TRBD1 (6 bases). The CDR3 length is 13 residues. Trimming left V 1 base short and J 4 bases short, with 8 bases between. Germline values: CDR1 MGHRA, CDR2 YSYEKL. Written as DNA, the CDR3 is TGCGCCAGCAGCCAAGGGACAGTATACGAGCAGTACTTC. Encoded protein: CASSQGTVYEQYF.

Turning to this clone: The junction does not match germline at one end; this may be a read error. V is TRBV7-7 and J is TRBJ2-2; D call uncertain. Germline V gene sequence: CDR1 SSHAT, CDR2 FNYEAQ (reference sequence). The CDR3 loop spans 15 amino acids. CDR3: CASSPREPNTGELFF. CDR3 DNA: TGTGCTAGCAGCCCGAGAGAACCGAACACCGGGGAGCTGTTTTTT.

CDR3 nucleotide sequence: TGTGCCTGGAGTGTAGGACAGGGAAATAATTCACCCCTCCACTTT. This gives the protein CAWSVGQGNNSPLHF. The chain carries TRBV30 and TRBJ1-6; 8 nucleotides line up with TRBD1. This CDR3 is built from 15 residues. The germline V gene has CDR1 GTSNPN and CDR2 SVGIG (reference sequence). V shed 0 bases, J shed 5 bases, and the junction held 3 bases outside the gene matches.

The gene calls are TRBV5-4 and TRBJ2-5; 11 positions match TRBD2. This CDR3 region has 16 residues. CDR1 and CDR2 from the germline V gene are SGHNT and YYREEE (reference sequence). V lost 4 bases, J lost 1 base, and 6 bases stayed unmatched. DNA for the CDR3: TGTGCCAGCAGCCTAGGGACTAGCGGTTTCCAAGAGACCCAGTACTTC. Protein sequence: CASSLGTSGFQETQYF.

The J gene is TRBJ2-3, the V gene TRBV7-6; 8 bases align to TRBD2. The CDR3 runs 16 residues. Per the germline V gene, CDR1 is SGHVS and CDR2 is FNYEAQ. With 1 base clipped from V and 2 bases from J, the junction kept 5 bases outside the gene matches. This CDR3 is CASSLVAGGITDTQYF. The CDR3 nucleotides are TGTGCCAGCAGCTTAGTGGCGGGGGGCATCACAGATACGCAGTATTTT.

The chain joins TRBV11-1 to TRBJ2-1; 10 nucleotides line up with TRBD2. The germline gives CDR1 SGHAT, CDR2 FQDESV (reference sequence). The junction had 7 bases not matched to a gene; V was cut back by 4 bases and J by 4 bases. The CDR3 spans 16 residues. CDR3 amino acids: CASSSSLAGVYNEQFF. The CDR3 nucleotides are TGTGCCAGCAGCTCCTCCCTAGCGGGGGTGTACAATGAGCAGTTCTTC.

The chain combines TRBV28 with TRBJ2-7, with D hard to call. Trimming took 6 bases from V and 5 from J, leaving 14 bases between them. This CDR3 is built from 13 residues. Looked up from germline, CDR1 is MDHEN and CDR2 is SYDVKM. The chain's CDR3 is CASSLRSFDEQYF. Written as DNA, the CDR3 is TGTGCCAGCAGCTTGCGGTCTTTCGACGAGCAGTACTTC.

The chain is built from TRBV2 and TRBJ1-5; 8 bases fit TRBD1. This CDR3 is 13 amino acids long. The ends lost 6 bases at V and 5 bases at J; junction bases unmatched: 3. Germline V gives CDR1 SNHLY, CDR2 FYNNEI. CDR3 protein: CASRADRDQPQHF. The CDR3 DNA reads as TGTGCCAGCAGGGCGGACAGGGATCAGCCCCAGCATTTT.

This clone was seen once. The chain uses TRBV6-1 and TRBJ1-5; maybe TRBD1 (6 bases). From germline, CDR1 is MNHNS and CDR2 SASEGT. The V end was cut by 6 bases, the J end by 9 bases, with 12 bases between. This CDR3 region has 12 residues. The CDR3 reads CASRDRLGPQHF. CDR3 nucleotide sequence: TGTGCCAGCAGAGACAGGCTTGGGCCCCAGCATTTT.

The rearrangement joins TRBV7-9 to TRBJ2-7, with TRBD1 as a possible D gene (5 bases). Germline assignment: CDR1 SEHNR and CDR2 FQNEAQ (reference sequence). The CDR3 runs to 12 residues. Trimming left V 4 bases short and J 4 bases short, with 8 bases between. CDR3 nucleotides: TGTGCCAGCAGCTCGACAGATTACGAGCAGTACTTC. As protein: CASSSTDYEQYF. Together with reference TRBV7-9 and TRBJ2-7, the CDR3 gives the full variable domain: DTGVSQNPRHKITKRGQNVTFRCDPISEHNRLYWYRQTLGQGPEFLTYFQNEAQLEKSRLLSDRFSAERPKGSFSTLEIQRTEQGDSAMYLCASSSTDYEQYFGPGTRLTVT.

This chain links TRBV7-9 with TRBJ1-1; the match to TRBD1 covers 9 bases. Germline V lookup: CDR1 SEHNR, CDR2 FQNEAQ (reference sequence). The CDR3 covers 14 residues. V dropped 6 bases and J dropped 6; count of bases not matched to a gene: 8. The CDR3 sequence is CASRSDRGEAEAFF. CDR3 bases: TGTGCCAGCAGGTCAGACAGGGGGGAGGCTGAAGCTTTCTTT.

J is TRBJ1-1 and V is TRBV5-1; TRBD1 is a possible D gene (6 bases). The V gene lost 4 bases and the J gene lost 1 base, with 11 bases spanning the gap. The CDR3 runs to 14 residues. CDR1 is SGHRS, CDR2 YFSETQ, per germline. The CDR3 DNA reads TGCGCCAGCAGCCGGGAAGGGGGGAACACTGAAGCTTTCTTT. It encodes CASSREGGNTEAFF.

The chain joins TRBV28 to TRBJ1-2; D is uncertain. The germline gives CDR1 MDHEN, CDR2 SYDVKM. Trimming stripped 2 bases from V and 8 bases from J, with 12 bases between. This CDR3 is built from 13 residues. For the CDR3, the DNA is TGTGCCAGCAGTTTAACACGTAGGAGAGGCTACACCTTC. Translation gives CASSLTRRRGYTF.

The rearrangement joins TRBV7-9 to TRBJ2-7; 8 nucleotides agree with TRBD1. CDR1 and CDR2 from the germline V gene are SEHNR and FQNEAQ (reference sequence). The CDR3 sequence is 14 residues long. Unmatched junction bases numbered 3, after V lost 5 bases and J lost 0 bases. The CDR3 sequence: CASSAGTGSYEQYF. For the CDR3, the DNA is TGTGCCAGCAGCGCCGGGACAGGCTCCTACGAGCAGTACTTC.